These 31 T cell receptor beta chains were sequenced from one sample in a study of OX40 agonist ivuxolimab in advanced cancers. Data came from immunoSEQ multiplex PCR; TCRdb stores just in-frame clones and leaves some out. The sample records 30,000 to 40,000 clones, roughly nine tenths being singletons. Sequences were derived from CD4+ or CD8+ T cells sorted from blood, sampled in a trial of the OX40 agonist ivuxolimab. The receptors come from an adult with an advanced solid tumor such as melanoma, head and neck, liver or kidney cancer.

The V call is TRBV5-5, the J call TRBJ1-5, with D possibly being TRBD1 (6 bases). The V end lost 7 bases, the J end lost 0 bases, and 14 bases lay between the germline ends. The CDR3 sequence is 15 residues long. Germline V gene data show CDR1 as SGHKS and CDR2 as YYEKEE (reference sequence). The CDR3 protein is CASDRTVNSNQPQHF. CDR3 nucleotide sequence: TGTGCCAGCGACCGGACAGTTAATAGCAATCAGCCCCAGCATTTT.

The V call is TRBV30, the J call TRBJ2-1; D possibly corresponds to TRBD2 (5 bases). Trimming removed 1 base from V and 0 bases from J, with 16 bases in between. The germline CDR1 and CDR2 sequences are GTSNPN and SVGIG (reference sequence). CDR3 length equals 17 residues. CDR3 DNA: TGTGCCTGGAGTGGCCGGGGTGGAGGTCGCTCCTACAATGAGCAGTTCTTC. Protein product: CAWSGRGGGRSYNEQFF.

The chain has TRBV7-2 and TRBJ1-5; D call uncertain. Per germline, CDR1 SGHTA and CDR2 FQGNSA. The ends were cut back, 8 bases at V and 5 bases at J, with 16 bases in the middle. The CDR3 loop spans 14 amino acids. CDR3 sequence: CASGRGPSDQPQHF. In DNA, the CDR3 is TGTGCCAGCGGCCGCGGGCCTAGTGATCAGCCCCAGCATTTT.

The V gene is TRBV11-2, the J gene TRBJ1-4; 7 nucleotides align to TRBD1. This CDR3 is built from 16 residues. Germline-derived CDR1 and CDR2 are SGHAT and FQNNGV. The ends lost 0 bases at V and 8 bases at J; junction bases unmatched: 9. Here the CDR3 reads CASSLDVAQGVEKLFF. In nucleotides, the CDR3 is TGTGCCAGCAGCTTAGATGTGGCCCAGGGGGTGGAAAAACTGTTTTTT.

The chain combines TRBV27 with TRBJ2-5; D is unclear. V lost 2 bases to trimming and J lost 7 bases, with 8 bases between them. The germline V gene has CDR1 MNHEY and CDR2 SMNVEV (reference sequence). The CDR3 totals 12 residues. The CDR3 coding sequence is TGTGCCAGCAGTTTAAACGGCCGGACCCAGTACTTC. As protein: CASSLNGRTQYF.

V usage is TRBV9 and J usage is TRBJ2-6; D perhaps matches TRBD1 (6 bases). The CDR3 length is 16 residues. Germline loops: CDR1 SGDLS, CDR2 YYNGEE. V lost 0 bases and J 2 bases, leaving 9 bases between the germline ends. As DNA, the CDR3 is TGTGCCAGCAGCGTAGAAGGGGGAGCTGGGGCCAACGTCCTGACTTTC. Translating gives CASSVEGGAGANVLTF. Based on the CDR3 plus reference TRBV9 and TRBJ2-6, the full variable domain is DSGVTQTPKHLITATGQRVTLRCSPRSGDLSVYWYQQSLDQGLQFLIQYYNGEERAKGNILERFSAQQFPDLHSELNLSSLELGDSALYFCASSVEGGAGANVLTFGAGSRLTVL.

The chain joins TRBV7-8 to TRBJ2-7; 7 bases are shared with TRBD1. V was clipped by 5 bases and J by 2 bases; unmatched bases: 6. Per germline, CDR1 SGHVS and CDR2 FQNEAQ. This CDR3 comprises 14 residues. The CDR3 DNA reads TGTGCCAGCAGCCGGCCGGGACAGACCTACGAGCAGTACTTC. Protein product: CASSRPGQTYEQYF.

CDR3 in DNA: TGTGCCAGCATGGCGGGAGGCGTCTACAATGAGCAGTTCTTC. Amino acids: CASMAGGVYNEQFF. This chain joins TRBV6-1 and TRBJ2-1; TRBD2 matches 8 bases. In germline, CDR1 is MNHNS, CDR2 SASEGT. CDR3 length equals 14 residues. V dropped 7 bases and J dropped 3; count of bases not matched to a gene: 5.

The rearrangement joins TRBV29-1 to TRBJ2-2; perhaps TRBD1 as D (6 bases). The germline V gene has CDR1 SQVTM and CDR2 ANQGSEA. The CDR3 extends over 13 amino acids. The V end was cut by 6 bases, the J end by 5 bases, with 13 bases between. This chain's CDR3 is CSVDLDRTGELFF. CDR3 sequence (DNA): TGCAGCGTAGATTTGGACAGAACCGGGGAGCTGTTTTTT.

V usage is TRBV5-4 and J usage is TRBJ2-5; D unclear. Germline lookup yields CDR1 SGHNT and CDR2 YYREEE (reference sequence). The CDR3 runs to 14 residues. V shed 3 bases and J shed 4 bases, with 13 bases lying between them. The DNA for the CDR3 is TGTGCCAGCAGCTCTCACCAGTCGCGAGAGACCCAGTACTTC. Translating gives CASSSHQSRETQYF.

The chain is built from TRBV13 and TRBJ2-2, with TRBD1 matching 7 bases. Trimming cost V 4 bases and J 6 bases; bases outside gene matches: 5. This CDR3 spans 14 amino acids. Germline values: CDR1 PRHDT, CDR2 FYEKMQ (reference sequence). CDR3 nucleotides: TGTGCCAGCAGCTCGCAAACAGGGGCCGGGGAGCTGTTTTTT. Translated: CASSSQTGAGELFF.

This chain connects TRBV4-1 to TRBJ2-3, with TRBD2 identical over 7 bases. CDR1 and CDR2 (germline): MGHRA, YSYEKL. V lost 7 bases, J lost 9 bases, and 25 bases stayed unmatched. The CDR3 runs 18 residues. CDR3 protein: CASTLTVGLADTPRTQYF. The CDR3 coding sequence is TGCGCCAGCACCCTAACTGTCGGGCTAGCGGATACCCCCCGGACGCAGTATTTT.

The chain links TRBV2 to TRBJ2-2, with 9 bases identical to TRBD1. V trimming: 4 bases; J trimming: 0 bases; junction bases outside the gene matches: 3. This CDR3 contains 16 residues. Per the germline V gene, CDR1 is SNHLY and CDR2 is FYNNEI. The CDR3 DNA reads TGTGCCAGCAGTGCACAGGGGGCTGCGAACACCGGGGAGCTGTTTTTT. It specifies CASSAQGAANTGELFF.

The chain employs TRBV27 and TRBJ1-1; D gene uncertain. From germline, CDR1 is MNHEY and CDR2 SMNVEV (reference sequence). Trimming left V 1 base short and J 0 bases short, with 12 bases between. CDR3 length: 16 residues. Here the CDR3 reads CASSLYGNRMNTEAFF. The CDR3 nucleotides read TGTGCCAGCAGTTTATACGGGAACCGGATGAACACTGAAGCTTTCTTT.

Worth noting for this clone: A read error may produce the germline difference seen at one junction end. V is TRBV7-9 and J is TRBJ2-7, with TRBD2 identical over 10 bases. Germline loops: CDR1 SEHNR, CDR2 FQNEAQ (reference sequence). The CDR3 has 15 residues. The CDR3 region has the DNA TGTGCCAGCAGCCTAGCGGGAGTTTTTTCCTACGAGCAGTACTTC. Its translation: CASSLAGVFSYEQYF.

The chain uses TRBV6-6 and TRBJ1-5; D gene uncertain. Trimming removed 0 bases from V and 5 bases from J, with 8 bases in between. The CDR3 extends over 14 amino acids. Germline values: CDR1 MNHNY, CDR2 SVGAGI (reference sequence). The CDR3 bases are TGTGCCAGCAGTTACTCGGATCCTTATCAGCCCCAGCATTTT. The encoded protein is CASSYSDPYQPQHF.

This clone is a singleton in its sample. The chain carries TRBV5-1 and TRBJ2-7; the D gene is possibly TRBD1 (5 bases). CDR3 length: 14 residues. The germline V and J ends were trimmed by 4 bases and 8 bases, with 19 bases remaining between them. Germline V gene data show CDR1 as SGHRS and CDR2 as YFSETQ. The CDR3 protein is CASSVEPTDSQQYF. DNA for the CDR3: TGCGCCAGCAGCGTTGAACCGACAGACTCCCAGCAGTACTTC.

Remarks on this clone: The junction and the germline gene differ at one end; a read error may be behind it. In nucleotides, the CDR3 is TGCGCCAGCAGCTTGGGACAGGGGGGCTTAGGGGTCTTT. Encoded protein: CASSLGQGGLGVF. This chain connects TRBV5-1 to TRBJ1-1, with 9 bases lining up with TRBD1. The CDR3 runs 13 residues. Germline lookup yields CDR1 SGHRS and CDR2 YFSETQ.

This chain connects TRBV29-1 to TRBJ1-4; weak D call: TRBD1 (6 bases). The CDR3 runs 14 residues. Trimming took 6 bases from V and 7 from J, leaving 18 bases between them. CDR1 and CDR2 from the germline V gene are SQVTM and ANQGSEA. The CDR3 region has the DNA TGCAGCGTGGGAAAACAGGGTGTGGGTGAAAAACTGTTTTTT. Translation: CSVGKQGVGEKLFF.

J is TRBJ2-5 and V is TRBV27; TRBD2 matches at 8 bases. The CDR3 totals 18 residues. J gave up 0 bases and V 3 bases, and 12 bases lay outside the gene matches. The germline CDR1 and CDR2 sequences are MNHEY and SMNVEV (reference sequence). This CDR3 reads CASSFSPGGGSYQETQYF. The CDR3 nucleotides read TGTGCCAGCAGTTTTAGTCCGGGAGGGGGGAGCTACCAAGAGACCCAGTACTTC.

A note on this clone: Distinct nucleotide sequences in the sample also encode this CDR3. V and J are TRBV27 and TRBJ1-2; possibly TRBD1 for D (5 bases). CDR1 is MNHEY, CDR2 SMNVEV, per germline (reference sequence). The V gene lost 5 bases and the J gene lost 4 bases, with 11 bases spanning the gap. The CDR3 loop spans 13 amino acids. The CDR3 here is CASSLSGLYGYTF. CDR3 in DNA: TGTGCCAGCAGTCTTTCGGGGCTCTATGGCTACACCTTC.

This chain uses TRBV7-9 with TRBJ2-1, with 10 bases lining up with TRBD2. This CDR3 is built from 16 residues. Germline V CDR1 and CDR2: SEHNR, FQNEAQ (reference sequence). V gave up 0 bases and J gave up 3 bases; unmatched junction bases: 2. CDR3 DNA sequence: TGTGCCAGCAGCTTAGCACTAGCGGGGAGCTACAATGAGCAGTTCTTC. This encodes CASSLALAGSYNEQFF.

The gene calls are TRBV7-8 and TRBJ2-1, with 7 bases identical to TRBD1. In germline, CDR1 is SGHVS, CDR2 FQNEAQ. V lost 5 bases to trimming and J lost 9 bases; unmatched junction nucleotides: 7. The CDR3 runs to 13 residues. The CDR3 nucleotides read TGTGCCAGCAGCATTCACAGGGGTGGTGAGCAGTTCTTC. Translating gives CASSIHRGGEQFF.

This chain uses TRBV10-3 with TRBJ2-3, with D tentatively TRBD1 or TRBD2 (6 bases each). Trimming removed 0 bases at V and 0 bases at J, with 13 bases between. CDR1 is ENHRY, CDR2 SYGVKD, per germline. The CDR3 sequence is 17 residues long. DNA of the CDR3: TGTGCCATCAGTGAGTCGTTGGGGGGCATCAGCACAGATACGCAGTATTTT. Protein: CAISESLGGISTDTQYF.

The V and J genes are TRBV4-3 and TRBJ2-7, with TRBD2 as a possible D gene (5 bases). This CDR3 has 15 amino acids. V shed 8 bases and J shed 6 bases, with 23 bases lying between them. Germline values: CDR1 LGHNA, CDR2 YSLEER. In nucleotides, the CDR3 is TGCGCCAGCGGCCCCAGAGACGGGGATGGAGGCGAGCAGTACTTC. Translated: CASGPRDGDGGEQYF.

The V call is TRBV9, the J call TRBJ2-7, with 13 bases aligning to TRBD2. The germline gives CDR1 SGDLS, CDR2 YYNGEE. CDR3 length equals 16 residues. The J segment lost 6 bases and the V segment lost 0 bases, leaving 6 bases of the junction unmatched. The CDR3 DNA follows: TGTGCCAGCAGCGTAGCCGGGACTAGCGGGATGGGCGAGCAGTACTTC. Amino acids: CASSVAGTSGMGEQYF.

The gene calls are TRBV19 and TRBJ2-6; D might be TRBD1 or TRBD2, each matching 5 bases. Looked up from germline, CDR1 is LNHDA and CDR2 is SQIVND (reference sequence). This CDR3 spans 18 amino acids. V was shortened by 5 bases and J by 0 bases, with 17 bases between the two germline ends. Written as DNA, the CDR3 is TGTGCCAGTAGTTCAGAGGGACGCGTTCCCTCTGGGGCCAACGTCCTGACTTTC. Its protein is CASSSEGRVPSGANVLTF.

The genes are TRBV5-1 and TRBJ2-3; the match to TRBD2 covers 8 bases. Germline CDR1 is SGHRS and CDR2 is YFSETQ. The CDR3 runs to 15 residues. With 4 bases clipped from V and 2 bases from J, the junction kept 6 bases outside the gene matches. Here the CDR3 reads CASSPSGLDTDTQYF. For the CDR3, the DNA is TGCGCCAGCAGCCCCTCGGGACTAGACACAGATACGCAGTATTTT. The variable domain in full, with the rest retrieved from reference TRBV5-1 and TRBJ2-3, is KAGVTQTPRYLIKTRGQQVTLSCSPISGHRSVSWYQQTPGQGLQFLFEYFSETQRNKGNFPGRFSGRQFSNSRSEMNVSTLELGDSALYLCASSPSGLDTDTQYFGPGTRLTVL.

The gene calls are TRBV18 and TRBJ2-4; D call uncertain. CDR1 is KGHSH, CDR2 LQKENI, per germline. Trimming cost V 6 bases and J 0 bases, with 9 bases left between them. The CDR3 runs 14 residues. The CDR3 reads CASSPGVAKNIQYF. The CDR3 coding sequence is TGTGCCAGCTCCCCAGGAGTAGCCAAAAACATTCAGTACTTC. The variable domain in full, completed from reference TRBV18 and TRBJ2-4, reads NAGVMQNPRHLVRRRGQEARLRCSPMKGHSHVYWYRQLPEEGLKFMVYLQKENIIDESGMPKERFSAEFPKEGPSILRIQQVVRGDSAAYFCASSPGVAKNIQYFGAGTRLSVL.

V is TRBV5-6 and J is TRBJ2-2; D could derive from TRBD1 or TRBD2 (6 bases each). The germline V gene encodes CDR1 SGHDT and CDR2 YYEEEE. V lost 2 bases and J 6 bases, leaving 23 bases between the germline ends. The CDR3 has 18 amino acids. The CDR3 reads CASSLWDFRDKRPGELFF. The CDR3 coding sequence is TGTGCCAGCAGCTTATGGGACTTCCGGGACAAGCGCCCCGGGGAGCTGTTTTTT. Supplemented by reference TRBV5-6 and TRBJ2-2, the full variable domain reads DAGVTQSPTHLIKTRGQQVTLRCSPKSGHDTVSWYQQALGQGPQFIFQYYEEEERQRGNFPDRFSGHQFPNYSSELNVNALLLGDSALYLCASSLWDFRDKRPGELFFGEGSRLTVL.

The chain uses TRBV11-2 and TRBJ2-7; weak D call: TRBD1 (6 bases). CDR1 is SGHAT, CDR2 FQNNGV, per germline. V lost 3 bases, J lost 3 bases, and 9 bases lay in between. The CDR3 consists of 13 residues. In DNA, the CDR3 is TGTGCCAGCAGCTTTGGGGGCCTCTACGAGCAGTACTTC. It codes for CASSFGGLYEQYF.